This TCR beta chain came from a study of blood T cells in healthy people across ages. The sample, around 9.9 milliliters of peripheral blood, was drawn from each donor. Per-sample yields of isolated PBMCs were at least 6 million. PCR was performed a second time for 7 to 11 cycles using a sample-barcoded 5' primer and a J-beta primer mix. TCRdb re-called the 5' RACE reads through MiXCR, storing one row per CDR3 protein. The data hold 1.5 million to 2 million distinct CDR3 sequences, with around half observed a single time. The CDR3 consists of 15 residues. The V end was cut by 2 bases, the J end by 13 bases, with 20 bases between. Germline V gives CDR1 KGHDR, CDR2 SFDVKD.

The sequenced sample was blood. The chain employs TRBV24-1 and TRBJ2-4; D may be TRBD1 (5 bases). This sequence originates from a woman aged 40 to 50 in good health. CDR3 nucleotide sequence: TGTGCCACCAGTGATTCCACCCGGCAGGGTGTAGAGCAGTACTTC. This translates into CATSDSTRQGVEQYF.